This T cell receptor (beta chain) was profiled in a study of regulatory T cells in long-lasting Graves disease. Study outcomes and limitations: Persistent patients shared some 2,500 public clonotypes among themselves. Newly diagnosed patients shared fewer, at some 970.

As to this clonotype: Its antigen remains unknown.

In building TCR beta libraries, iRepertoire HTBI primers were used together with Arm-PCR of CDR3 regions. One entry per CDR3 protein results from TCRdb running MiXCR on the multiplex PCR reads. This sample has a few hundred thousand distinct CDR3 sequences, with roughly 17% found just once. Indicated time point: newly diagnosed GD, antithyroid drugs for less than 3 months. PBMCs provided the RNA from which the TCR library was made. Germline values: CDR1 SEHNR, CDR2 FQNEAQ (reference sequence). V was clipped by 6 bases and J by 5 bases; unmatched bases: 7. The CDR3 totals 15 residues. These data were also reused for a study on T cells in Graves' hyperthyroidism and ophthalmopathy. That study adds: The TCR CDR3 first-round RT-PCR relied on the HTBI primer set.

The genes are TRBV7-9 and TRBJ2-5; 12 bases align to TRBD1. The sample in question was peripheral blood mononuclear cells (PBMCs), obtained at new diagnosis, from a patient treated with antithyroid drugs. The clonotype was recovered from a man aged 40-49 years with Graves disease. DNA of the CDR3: TGTGCCAGCAGTGATGGGACAGGGGGCTGGGAGACCCAGTACTTC. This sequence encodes CASSDGTGGWETQYF.